These 6 T cell receptor beta chains came from one sample sequenced in a study of regulatory T cells in long-lasting Graves disease. Investigators prepared the TCR beta libraries by applying iRepertoire HTBI primers and Arm-PCR of CDR3 regions. A single record per CDR3 protein comes from TCRdb applying MiXCR to the multiplex PCR reads. The data show around 250,000 distinct CDR3 sequences, 20% seen once. This sample's time point: newly diagnosed GD, antithyroid drugs for less than 3 months. Following extraction of RNA from PBMCs, that RNA was used to make the TCR library. Here the sequenced sample was peripheral blood mononuclear cells (PBMCs), taken at new diagnosis, from a patient treated with antithyroid drugs. The receptors here all came from a female donor with Graves disease.

In its sample, this clonotype was seen many times. The genes are TRBV12-3 or TRBV12-4 and TRBJ1-1; unclear D gene. The CDR3 has 11 residues. Trimming stripped 2 bases from V and 10 bases from J, with 8 bases between. CDR3 amino acids: CASSLTLGAFF. In DNA, the CDR3 is TGTGCCAGCAGTTTAACACTTGGAGCTTTCTTT.

This clonotype was seen many times. CDR3 bases: TGTGCCAGCAGTGACACAGGGGGCGGGGAGACCCAGCATTTT. This sequence encodes CASSDTGGGETQHF. The chain joins TRBV2 to TRBJ1-5; TRBD1 agrees at 9 bases. With V trimmed by 3 bases and J by 11 bases, 8 bases remained unmatched. The CDR3 totals 14 residues. CDR1 is SNHLY and CDR2 is FYNNEI in the germline V gene. The full variable domain, in which reference TRBV2 and TRBJ1-5 provide the parts outside the CDR3, is EPEVTQTPSHQVTQMGQEVILRCVPISNHLYFYWYRQILGQKVEFLVSFYNNEISEKSEIFDDQFSVERPDGSNFTLKIRSTKLEDSAMYFCASSDTGGGETQHFGDGTRLSIL.

Worth noting for this clonotype: Relative to the germline gene, one junction end is altered; a read error may explain this. This chain uses TRBV7-2 with TRBJ1-5; a weak D match, TRBD1 (5 bases). The germline gives CDR1 SGHTA, CDR2 FQGNSA. The CDR3 covers 15 residues. The CDR3 protein is CASSQGPGGGQPQHF. In DNA form, the CDR3 reads TGCGCCAGCAGCCAAGGGCCGGGGGGGGGACAGCCCCAGCATTTT. Filled out from reference TRBV7-2 and TRBJ1-5, the complete variable domain reads GAGVSQSPSNKVTEKGKDVELRCDPISGHTALYWYRQSLGQGLEFLIYFQGNSAPDKSGLPSDRFSAERTGGSVSTLTIQRTQQEDSAVYLCASSQGPGGGQPQHFGDGTRLSIL.

This chain connects TRBV18 to TRBJ2-3, with D unresolved. V gave up 6 bases and J gave up 0 bases, with 13 bases separating them. Per germline, CDR1 KGHSH and CDR2 LQKENI. The CDR3 is made up of 15 amino acids. CDR3 protein: CASSELTGSTDTQYF. DNA for the CDR3: TGTGCCAGCTCGGAATTGACTGGCAGCACAGATACGCAGTATTTT.

V usage is TRBV5-1 and J usage is TRBJ2-1, with D perhaps TRBD1 (6 bases). V gave up 4 bases and J gave up 10 bases, with 21 bases separating them. The CDR3 has 15 amino acids. From germline, CDR1 is SGHRS and CDR2 YFSETQ. CDR3 protein: CASSVGDMGAYEQFF. For the CDR3, the DNA is TGCGCCAGCAGCGTCGGGGACATGGGGGCCTACGAGCAGTTCTTC.

Concerning this clonotype itself: A far more abundant clone sits one base away, making this likely a read error. The chain carries TRBV7-9 and TRBJ1-5; 7 nucleotides agree with TRBD1. The trim removed 0 bases at V and 7 bases at J, leaving 3 bases unmatched. The CDR3 extends over 14 amino acids. Per germline, CDR1 SEHNR and CDR2 FQNEAQ (reference sequence). This CDR3 is CASSLAGGEQPQHF. DNA for the CDR3: TGTGCCAGCAGCTTAGCAGGGGGCGAACAGCCCCAGCATTTT.